One sample yielded the 3 T cell receptor beta chains listed below, sequenced in a study of blood T cell repertoires in COVID-19 (TCRdb year 2020). The protocol used for the library was the immunoSEQ multiplex PCR assay. As stored in TCRdb, this immuneACCESS dataset retains in-frame rearrangements with V and J assigned. A fraction of the clones does not appear; measured against another copy, unresolved V genes explain less than half of the discrepancy, and the remainder lacks a known reason. Recorded for this sample are roughly 69,000 clones; approximately 80% of them occurred a single time. The ten largest account for roughly 9.8% of the sample. Sequenced input: peripheral blood. The source is a woman between 50 and 59 years old with acute or convalescent COVID-19.

The chain employs TRBV19 and TRBJ1-2; unclear D gene. Germline V gene lookup returns CDR1 LNHDA and CDR2 SQIVND (reference sequence). The V and J ends lost 2 bases and 0 bases respectively, with 7 bases between them. The CDR3 has 14 amino acids. Written as DNA, the CDR3 is TGTGCCAGTAGTATATCACAGACTAACTATGGCTACACCTTC. Translating gives CASSISQTNYGYTF.

This clone was seen only a few times. The chain joins TRBV5-1 to TRBJ1-2; D gene ambiguous. CDR3 length equals 14 residues. In germline, CDR1 is SGHRS, CDR2 YFSETQ. Trimming stripped 1 base from V and 6 bases from J, with 13 bases between. The CDR3 DNA reads TGCGCCAGCAGCTTGAGTGGGCAGTTCGATGGCTACACCTTC. Amino acid sequence: CASSLSGQFDGYTF.

This clone has only a few counts. CDR3 residues: CASSQESLNYGYTF. In DNA form, the CDR3 reads TGCGCCAGCAGCCAAGAGTCACTTAACTATGGCTACACCTTC. The chain combines TRBV4-1 with TRBJ1-2; D is unclear. In germline, CDR1 is MGHRA, CDR2 YSYEKL. V shed 0 bases and J shed 1 base, with 6 bases lying between them. This CDR3 region has 14 residues.